A single sample is the source of the 30 T cell receptor beta chains below, sequenced in a study of T cells expressing NK-cell markers. TCRdb processed the 5' RACE reads again and assigns one entry to each CDR3 protein, with no DNA. This table holds about 160,000 distinct CDR3 sequences. Sequenced sample: blood T cells: a sorted CD56 or NKG2C T cell subset, CD4+ or CD8+ T cells, or bulk PBMC T cells (not recorded which). These TCRs come from a man aged 18-69 years in good health.

The CDR3 reads CASSLADASSYEQYF. The V call is TRBV11-2, the J call TRBJ2-7. In germline, CDR1 is SGHAT, CDR2 FQNNGV. The CDR3 extends over 15 amino acids.

The chain employs TRBV6-2 or TRBV6-3 and TRBJ1-5; checking the TCRdb D call of TRBD1 is not possible without DNA. Per germline, CDR1 MNHEY and CDR2 SVGEGT. There are 13 residues in the CDR3. CDR3 sequence reads: CASSYGGSQPQHF.

The chain has TRBV15 and TRBJ2-1; the TCRdb call, TRBD1, lacks DNA for checking. Germline values: CDR1 LNHNV, CDR2 YYDKDF (reference sequence). The CDR3 sequence is 16 residues long. This CDR3 is CATSRVRGPSYNEQFF.

The rearrangement joins TRBV29-1 to TRBJ2-7; the D call of TRBD1 rests on TCRdb alone, since no DNA is present to check it. CDR1 is SQVTM and CDR2 is ANQGSEA in the germline V gene. The CDR3 extends over 13 amino acids. This CDR3 reads CSVEYGGAYEQYF.

The V call is TRBV29-1, the J call TRBJ1-3; the TCRdb call, TRBD1, lacks DNA for checking. Germline CDR1 reads SQVTM; CDR2 reads ANQGSEA. The CDR3 length is 13 residues. The CDR3 here is CSARQGDGNTIYF.

The V gene is TRBV27, the J gene TRBJ2-3; TCRdb's D gene call, TRBD1, goes unchecked for lack of DNA. Germline values: CDR1 MNHEY, CDR2 SMNVEV (reference sequence). This CDR3 has 15 amino acids. CDR3: CASSIIKGGTDTQYF.

The chain has TRBV20-1 and TRBJ2-3; the TCRdb D gene call, TRBD2, has no DNA to confirm it. The CDR3 is 16 residues long. Germline V gene data show CDR1 as DFQATT and CDR2 as SNEGSKA (reference sequence). CDR3: CSAREGLLSSTDTQYF.

The chain links TRBV10-3 to TRBJ2-5; checking the TCRdb D call of TRBD2 is not possible without DNA. CDR3 size: 16 residues. CDR1 ENHRY and CDR2 SYGVKD come from the germline V gene. CDR3 amino acids: CAIVALCEGFTETQYF.

The chain recombines TRBV3-1 with TRBJ2-2; checking the TCRdb D call of TRBD2 is not possible without DNA. This CDR3 spans 16 amino acids. Germline V gene lookup returns CDR1 LGHDT and CDR2 YNNKEL (reference sequence). The CDR3 protein is CASSQETSANTGELFF.

The chain uses TRBV21-1 and TRBJ2-7; the TCRdb call, TRBD2, lacks DNA for checking. TRBV21-1 is a recognized pseudogene. There are 16 residues in the CDR3. CDR3: CASSTDTSGGSHEQYF.

V gene TRBV6-4 combines with J gene TRBJ2-7; TCRdb gives TRBD1 as the D gene, but with no DNA this cannot be confirmed. Looked up from germline, CDR1 is MRHNA and CDR2 is SNTAGT. CDR3 size: 15 residues. CDR3 sequence: CASSDSGTGGYEQYF.

V gene TRBV6-5 combines with J gene TRBJ2-5. Germline CDR1 MNHEY, CDR2 SVGAGI. The CDR3 extends over 16 amino acids. CDR3 sequence reads: CASSSSLTGLEETQYF.

This chain connects TRBV12-5 to TRBJ2-7; no DNA is available, so the TRBD1 call from TCRdb remains unchecked. The germline gives CDR1 LGHNT, CDR2 FRNRAP. This CDR3 is 15 amino acids long. CDR3 amino acids: CASGPGQGLPYEQYF. The full variable domain, rest sourced from reference TRBV12-5 and TRBJ2-7, is DARVTQTPRHKVTEMGQEVTMRCQPILGHNTVFWYRQTMMQGLELLAYFRNRAPLDDSGMPKDRFSAEMPDATLATLKIQPSEPRDSAVYFCASGPGQGLPYEQYFGPGTRLTVT.

This chain connects TRBV7-9 to TRBJ2-3; TCRdb indicates TRBD2, and absent DNA this call remains unverified. This CDR3 region has 14 residues. CDR1 and CDR2 (germline): SEHNR, FQNEAQ (reference sequence). The CDR3 region is CASSQSGGADTQYF.

The J gene is TRBJ2-3, the V gene TRBV9; TCRdb picks TRBD1, but there is no DNA to check that call. The V gene's germline CDR1 is SGDLS and CDR2 YYNGEE. The CDR3 is made up of 15 amino acids. The CDR3 region is CASSVGWGTTDTQYF.

The chain has TRBV6-5 and TRBJ2-7. The CDR3 runs 15 residues. Germline CDR1 reads MNHEY; CDR2 reads SVGAGI. CDR3 amino acids: CASSYPTETAYEQYF.

The J gene is TRBJ1-1, the V gene TRBV7-6. This CDR3 region has 14 residues. CDR1 and CDR2 from the germline V gene are SGHVS and FNYEAQ. The CDR3 spells CASSLAGGGTEAFF.

The rearrangement links TRBV9 to TRBJ2-1; the D call of TRBD1 rests on TCRdb alone, since no DNA is present to check it. The CDR3 runs to 15 residues. CDR1 and CDR2 from the germline V gene are SGDLS and YYNGEE. CDR3 region: CASSSPGEGWDEQFF.

This rearrangement joins TRBV2 to TRBJ2-7; TCRdb calls TRBD1, which cannot be checked without DNA. The CDR3 sequence is 16 residues long. Germline V gives CDR1 SNHLY, CDR2 FYNNEI. The CDR3 region is CASRDRDRPPQNEQYF.

V usage is TRBV6-1 and J usage is TRBJ2-3; the D call from TCRdb, TRBD1, cannot be confirmed without DNA. CDR1 and CDR2 (germline): MNHNS, SASEGT. The CDR3 is made up of 15 amino acids. CDR3: CASSRDRGGTDTQYF.

V usage is TRBV11-1 and J usage is TRBJ2-6; TCRdb calls TRBD1, which cannot be checked without DNA. Per the germline V gene, CDR1 is SGHAT and CDR2 is FQDESV (reference sequence). The length of the CDR3 is 18 residues. CDR3 amino acids: CASSPYGGASSGANVLTF.

The chain couples TRBV6-5 to TRBJ1-2. The CDR3 is 13 residues long. Germline V gene sequence: CDR1 MNHEY, CDR2 SVGAGI. CDR3 residues: CASSSALSSGYTF.

This chain uses TRBV28 with TRBJ2-5. There are 14 residues in the CDR3. The V gene's germline CDR1 is MDHEN and CDR2 SYDVKM. The CDR3 loop is CASTEPGTQETQYF.

V and J are TRBV20-1 and TRBJ1-6; the D gene TCRdb calls, TRBD1, cannot be checked with no DNA. This CDR3 is built from 16 residues. CDR1 and CDR2 (germline): DFQATT, SNEGSKA (reference sequence). The CDR3: CSAPGASTSYNSPLHF.

V is TRBV7-2 and J is TRBJ1-5; absent DNA, TCRdb's TRBD1 call cannot be checked. The germline CDR1 and CDR2 sequences are SGHTA and FQGNSA. The CDR3 covers 14 residues. CDR3 loop: CASSSNRPNQPQHF.

This chain joins TRBV7-9 and TRBJ2-3; lacking DNA, the TRBD1 call made by TCRdb goes unchecked. In germline, CDR1 is SEHNR, CDR2 FQNEAQ (reference sequence). The CDR3 is 17 amino acids. The chain's CDR3 is CASSLSTWGTDTDTQYF.

The V and J genes are TRBV20-1 and TRBJ1-4. Germline V gene sequence: CDR1 DFQATT, CDR2 SNEGSKA (reference sequence). The CDR3 has 15 residues. CDR3: CSARDYETKNEKLFF.

The rearrangement links TRBV2 to TRBJ2-1; TCRdb calls TRBD2, which cannot be checked without DNA. CDR3 size: 16 residues. The germline V gene has CDR1 SNHLY and CDR2 FYNNEI. CDR3: CASVFSLAGKNNEQFF.

The chain has TRBV9 and TRBJ2-3; TCRdb's D call, TRBD2, is unchecked because there is no DNA. The CDR3 extends over 19 amino acids. CDR1 and CDR2 (germline): SGDLS, YYNGEE. The CDR3 is CASSPHPGTSGGATDTQYF.

The V call is TRBV7-7, the J call TRBJ2-4; the D call from TCRdb, TRBD1, cannot be confirmed without DNA. The CDR3 extends over 15 amino acids. Germline lookup yields CDR1 SSHAT and CDR2 FNYEAQ (reference sequence). CDR3: CASSLNWDRDNIQYF.